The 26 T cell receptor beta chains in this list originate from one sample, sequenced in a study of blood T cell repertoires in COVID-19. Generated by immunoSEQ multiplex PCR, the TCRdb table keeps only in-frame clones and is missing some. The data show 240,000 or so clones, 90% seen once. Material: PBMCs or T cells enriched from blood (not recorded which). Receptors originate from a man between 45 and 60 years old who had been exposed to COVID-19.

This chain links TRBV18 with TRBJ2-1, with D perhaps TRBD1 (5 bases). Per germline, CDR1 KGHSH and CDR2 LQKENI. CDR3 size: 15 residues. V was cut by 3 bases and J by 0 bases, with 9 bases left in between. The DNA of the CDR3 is TGTGCCAGCTCACCCAGACAGCACTCCTACAATGAGCAGTTCTTC. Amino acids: CASSPRQHSYNEQFF.

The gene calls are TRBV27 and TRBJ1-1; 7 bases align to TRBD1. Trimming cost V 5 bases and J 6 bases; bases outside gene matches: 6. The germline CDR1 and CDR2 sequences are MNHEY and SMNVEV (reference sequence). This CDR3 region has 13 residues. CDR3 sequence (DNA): TGTGCCAGCAGTCCGTTCAGGGGGTCTGAAGCTTTCTTT. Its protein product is CASSPFRGSEAFF.

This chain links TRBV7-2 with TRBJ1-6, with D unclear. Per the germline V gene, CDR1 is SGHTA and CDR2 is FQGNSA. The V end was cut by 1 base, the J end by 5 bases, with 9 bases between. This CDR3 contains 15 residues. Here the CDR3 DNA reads TGTGCCAGCAGCTTAGGTCCCGTAGATAATTCACCCCTCCACTTT. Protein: CASSLGPVDNSPLHF.

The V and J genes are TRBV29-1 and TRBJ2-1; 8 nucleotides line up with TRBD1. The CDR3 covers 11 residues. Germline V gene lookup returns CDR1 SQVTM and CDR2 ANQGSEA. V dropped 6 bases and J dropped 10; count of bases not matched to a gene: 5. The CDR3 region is CSVATGDEQFF. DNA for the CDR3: TGCAGCGTGGCGACAGGGGACGAGCAGTTCTTC.

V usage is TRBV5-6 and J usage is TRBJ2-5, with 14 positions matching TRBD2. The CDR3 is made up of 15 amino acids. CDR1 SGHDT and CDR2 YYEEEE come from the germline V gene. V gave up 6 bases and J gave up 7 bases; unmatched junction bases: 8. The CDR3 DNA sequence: TGTGCCAGCATCCGGGGACTAGCGGGAGTGGGGACCCAGTACTTC. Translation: CASIRGLAGVGTQYF. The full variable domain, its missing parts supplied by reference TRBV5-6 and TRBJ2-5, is DAGVTQSPTHLIKTRGQQVTLRCSPKSGHDTVSWYQQALGQGPQFIFQYYEEEERQRGNFPDRFSGHQFPNYSSELNVNALLLGDSALYLCASIRGLAGVGTQYFGPGTRLLVL.

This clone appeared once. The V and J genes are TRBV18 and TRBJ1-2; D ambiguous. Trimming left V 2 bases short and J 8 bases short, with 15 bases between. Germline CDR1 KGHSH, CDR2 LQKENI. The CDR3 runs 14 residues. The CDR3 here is CASSPLDGGEGYTF. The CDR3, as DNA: TGTGCCAGCTCACCATTGGACGGCGGGGAGGGCTACACCTTC.

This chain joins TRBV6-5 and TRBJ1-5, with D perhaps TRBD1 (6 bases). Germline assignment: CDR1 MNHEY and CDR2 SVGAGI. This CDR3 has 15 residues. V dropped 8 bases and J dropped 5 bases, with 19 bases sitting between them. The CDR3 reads CASYTPLRTDQPQHF. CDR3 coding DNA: TGTGCCAGCTATACTCCGCTCAGGACAGATCAGCCCCAGCATTTT.

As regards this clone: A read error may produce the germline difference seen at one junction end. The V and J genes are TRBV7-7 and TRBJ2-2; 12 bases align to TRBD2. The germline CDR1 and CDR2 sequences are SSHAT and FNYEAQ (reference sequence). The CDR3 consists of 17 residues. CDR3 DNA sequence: TGTGCTAGCAGCAACCGACTAGCGGGAGAGAACACCGGGGAGCTGTTTTTT. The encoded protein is CASSNRLAGENTGELFF.

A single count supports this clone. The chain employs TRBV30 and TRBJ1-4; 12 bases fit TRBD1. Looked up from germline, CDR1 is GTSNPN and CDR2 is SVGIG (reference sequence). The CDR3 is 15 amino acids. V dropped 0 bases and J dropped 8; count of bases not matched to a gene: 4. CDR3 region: CAWSVGDRGQEKLFF. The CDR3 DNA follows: TGTGCCTGGAGTGTAGGGGACAGGGGGCAAGAAAAACTGTTTTTT.

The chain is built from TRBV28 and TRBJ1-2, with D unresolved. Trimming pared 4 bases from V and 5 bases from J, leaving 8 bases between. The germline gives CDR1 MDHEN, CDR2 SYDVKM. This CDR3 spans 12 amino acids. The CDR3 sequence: CASSSDWYGYTF. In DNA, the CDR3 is TGTGCCAGCAGTTCCGACTGGTATGGCTACACCTTC.

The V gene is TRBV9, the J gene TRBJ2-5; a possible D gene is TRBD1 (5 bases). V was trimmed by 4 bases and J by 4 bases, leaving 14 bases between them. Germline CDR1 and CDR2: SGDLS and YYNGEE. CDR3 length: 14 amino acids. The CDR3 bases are TGTGCCAGCAGCACCTTGGAAAGGGGAGAGACCCAGTACTTC. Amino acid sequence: CASSTLERGETQYF.

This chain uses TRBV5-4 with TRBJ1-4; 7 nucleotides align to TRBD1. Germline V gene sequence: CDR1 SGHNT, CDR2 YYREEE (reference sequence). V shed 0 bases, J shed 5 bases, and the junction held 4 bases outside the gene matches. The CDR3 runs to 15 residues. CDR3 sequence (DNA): TGTGCCAGCAGCTTGGGAGGGGGCGCGAATGAAAAACTGTTTTTT. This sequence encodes CASSLGGGANEKLFF.

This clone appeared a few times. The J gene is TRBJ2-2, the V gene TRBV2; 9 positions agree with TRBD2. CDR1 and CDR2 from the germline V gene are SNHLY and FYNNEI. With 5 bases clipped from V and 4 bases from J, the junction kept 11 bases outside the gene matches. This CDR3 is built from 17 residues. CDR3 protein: CASSPSAGGPATGELFF. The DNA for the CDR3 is TGTGCCAGCAGTCCCTCAGCGGGGGGCCCCGCCACCGGGGAGCTGTTTTTT.

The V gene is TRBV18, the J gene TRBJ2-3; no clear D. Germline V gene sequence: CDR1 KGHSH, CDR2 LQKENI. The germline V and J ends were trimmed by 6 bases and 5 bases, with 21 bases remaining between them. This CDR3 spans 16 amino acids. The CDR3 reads CASSETQPDLKDTQYF. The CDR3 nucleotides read TGTGCCAGCTCTGAGACACAACCGGATTTGAAAGATACGCAGTATTTT.

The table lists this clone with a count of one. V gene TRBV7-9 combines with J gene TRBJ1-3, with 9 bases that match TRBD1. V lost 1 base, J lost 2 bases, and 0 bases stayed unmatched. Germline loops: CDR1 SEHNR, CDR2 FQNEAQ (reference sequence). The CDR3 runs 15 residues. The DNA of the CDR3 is TGTGCCAGCAGCTTAGGGACAGGGGCTGGAAACACCATATATTTT. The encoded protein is CASSLGTGAGNTIYF. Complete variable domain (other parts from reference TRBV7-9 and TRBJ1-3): DTGVSQNPRHKITKRGQNVTFRCDPISEHNRLYWYRQTLGQGPEFLTYFQNEAQLEKSRLLSDRFSAERPKGSFSTLEIQRTEQGDSAMYLCASSLGTGAGNTIYFGEGSWLTVV.

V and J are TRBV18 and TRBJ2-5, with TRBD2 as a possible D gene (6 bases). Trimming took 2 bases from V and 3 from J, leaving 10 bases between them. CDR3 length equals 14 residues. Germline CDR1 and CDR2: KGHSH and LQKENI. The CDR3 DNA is TGTGCCAGCTCACCAGGGACTCCCAAAGAGACCCAGTACTTC. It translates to CASSPGTPKETQYF.

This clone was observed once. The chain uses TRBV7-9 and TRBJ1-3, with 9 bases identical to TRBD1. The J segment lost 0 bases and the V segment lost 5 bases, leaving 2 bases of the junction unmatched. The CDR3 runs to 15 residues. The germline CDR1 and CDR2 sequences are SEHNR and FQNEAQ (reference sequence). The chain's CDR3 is CASSPTGGSGNTIYF. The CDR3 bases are TGTGCCAGCAGCCCGACAGGGGGCTCTGGAAACACCATATATTTT.

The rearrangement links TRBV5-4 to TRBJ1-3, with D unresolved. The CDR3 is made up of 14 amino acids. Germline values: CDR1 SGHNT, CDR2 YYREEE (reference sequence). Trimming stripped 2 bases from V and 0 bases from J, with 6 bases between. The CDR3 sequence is CASSFSGSGNTIYF. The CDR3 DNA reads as TGTGCCAGCAGCTTTTCCGGCTCTGGAAACACCATATATTTT.

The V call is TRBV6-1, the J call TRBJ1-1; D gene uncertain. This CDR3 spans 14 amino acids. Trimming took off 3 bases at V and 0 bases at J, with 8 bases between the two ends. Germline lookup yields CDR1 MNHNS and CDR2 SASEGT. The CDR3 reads CASSEHSMNTEAFF. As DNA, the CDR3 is TGTGCCAGCAGTGAGCACAGCATGAACACTGAAGCTTTCTTT.

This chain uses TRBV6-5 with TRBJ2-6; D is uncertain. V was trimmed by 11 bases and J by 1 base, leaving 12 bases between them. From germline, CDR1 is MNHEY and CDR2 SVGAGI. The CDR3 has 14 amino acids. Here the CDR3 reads CACDSFSGANVLTF. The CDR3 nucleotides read TGTGCCTGCGACTCTTTTTCTGGGGCCAACGTCCTGACTTTC.

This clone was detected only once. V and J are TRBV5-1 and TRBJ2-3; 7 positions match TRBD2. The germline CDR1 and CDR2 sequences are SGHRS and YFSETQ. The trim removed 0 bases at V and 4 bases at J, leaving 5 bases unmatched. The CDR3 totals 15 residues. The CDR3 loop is CASSLDGSGADTQYF. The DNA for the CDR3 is TGCGCCAGCAGCTTGGACGGGAGCGGGGCAGATACGCAGTATTTT.

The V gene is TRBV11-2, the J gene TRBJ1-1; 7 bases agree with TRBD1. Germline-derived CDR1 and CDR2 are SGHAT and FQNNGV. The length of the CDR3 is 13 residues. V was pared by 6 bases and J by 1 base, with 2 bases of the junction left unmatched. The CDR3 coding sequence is TGTGCCAGCAGAAGGACAGGGAACACTGAAGCTTTCTTT. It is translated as CASRRTGNTEAFF.

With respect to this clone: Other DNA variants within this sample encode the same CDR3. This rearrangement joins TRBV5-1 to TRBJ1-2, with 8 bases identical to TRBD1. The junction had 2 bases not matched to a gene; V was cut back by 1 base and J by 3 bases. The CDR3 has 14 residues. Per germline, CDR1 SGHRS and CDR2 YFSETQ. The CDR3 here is CASSLQGADYGYTF. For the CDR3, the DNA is TGCGCCAGCAGCTTGCAGGGGGCGGACTATGGCTACACCTTC.

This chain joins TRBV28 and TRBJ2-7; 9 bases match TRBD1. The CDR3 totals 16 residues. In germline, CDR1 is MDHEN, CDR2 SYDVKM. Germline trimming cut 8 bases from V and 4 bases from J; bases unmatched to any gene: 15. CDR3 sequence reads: CASSFPGQGREYEQYF. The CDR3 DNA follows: TGTGCCAGCTCCTTTCCGGGACAGGGAAGAGAATACGAGCAGTACTTC.

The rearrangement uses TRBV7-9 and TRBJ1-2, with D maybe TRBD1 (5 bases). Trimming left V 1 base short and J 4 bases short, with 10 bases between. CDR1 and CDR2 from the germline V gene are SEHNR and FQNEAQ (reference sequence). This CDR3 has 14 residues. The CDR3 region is CASSLEDRTYGYTF. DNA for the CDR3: TGTGCCAGCAGCTTAGAAGACAGAACCTATGGCTACACCTTC.

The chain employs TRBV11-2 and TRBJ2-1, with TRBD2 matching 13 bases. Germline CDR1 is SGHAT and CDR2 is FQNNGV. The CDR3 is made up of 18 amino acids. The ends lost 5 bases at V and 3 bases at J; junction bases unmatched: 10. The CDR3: CASSPGLAGDLSYNEQFF. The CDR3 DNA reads TGTGCCAGCAGCCCAGGACTAGCGGGAGATCTCAGCTACAATGAGCAGTTCTTC.